The clone carrying this T cell receptor (beta chain) was seen at least ten times. Its antigen is not known. Breast cancer patients provided tissue from their axillary draining lymph nodes. This specimen comes from a study of breast tumors, draining lymph nodes, adjacent tissues. The CDR3 consists of 16 residues. Trimming removed 0 bases at V and 0 bases at J, with 12 bases between. TCRdb redid the calling of the multiplex PCR reads with MiXCR, one entry per CDR3 protein. Of about 180,000 distinct CDR3 sequences in the sample, approximately 30% were seen once. General study points: Luminal-like breast cancer showed significantly greater tumor-nontumor repertoire similarity than basal-like breast cancer did. That most tumor T cells come from lymph nodes remained unproven.

Sequenced: axillary lymph node tissue. The clonotype was recovered from a female donor with breast cancer. Some clones in this sample may be carry-over from other donors' samples. V gene TRBV12-3 or TRBV12-4 combines with J gene TRBJ2-7, with D perhaps TRBD1 (5 bases). The CDR3 loop reads CASSLASTAYSYEQYF. The CDR3 DNA reads TGTGCCAGCAGTTTAGCCTCGACAGCGTACTCCTACGAGCAGTACTTC.